This record looks at one TCR beta chain sequence and its context. This receptor's antigen is unknown. Within one base of it there is no much larger clone, and no base qualities were kept. These data originate in a study of cytomegalovirus exposure and HLA in healthy donors (dated by TCRdb to 2016 to 2017). The study in broad terms: In an earlier analysis of fewer than 750 of the donors, 276 Gb of sequence data and 90 million to 130 million unique TCR beta sequences from 180 million or so T cells were reported. An early release that covered fewer than 800 HLA-typed donors contained around 300 gigabases of sequencing data and approximately 85 million unique TCR sequences. Among about 370 genotyped donors of the cohort, an average of around 240,000 unique TCR beta nucleotide sequences was sequenced per donor, of which about 18% were non-productive. Among the roughly 400 genotyped donors, about 85% belonged to the genetic ancestry cluster associated with self-reported Caucasian donors. To study patterns of TCR occurrence, a later analysis re-analyzed previously published TCR beta repertoires from 550 to 800 donors and added high-resolution HLA genotyping. The study aimed to test whether signatures of past pathogen exposure could be identified by cataloging public T cell receptors. Besides the first cohort of under 700 subjects, a separate validation cohort made up of roughly 120 different subjects was used. Several DR-DQ haplotypes were treated as single units for association and clustering because of strong linkage in the cohort. HLA typing included class I and class II loci at four-digit resolution. Every repertoire in the discovery cohort had been generated on one and the same sequencing platform. Using immunosequencing, the study profiled T cell repertoires from about 650 subjects and related those repertoires to cytomegalovirus serostatus. In the later analysis, no new phenotypic data were used to find candidate immune exposures; instead, reliance was placed on TCR beta sequences and their occurrence across donors. An earlier analysis of 500 to 650 of the donors applied high-throughput TCR beta sequencing to assess whether each TCR beta V gene segment acted as functional or pseudogenic. The number of typed donors differed by locus: 629-630 for A, B, C, DRB1 and DQB1; 500 to 550 for DQA1; 606 for DPA1; and 400 to 480 for DPB1. The study combined high-throughput TCR immunosequencing, statistical association of individual TCRs with disease status, and machine learning to predict cytomegalovirus infection status. Genome-wide SNP genotypes for about 65% of the roughly 670 donors were used in a later genetic analysis, which treated that subset as a discovery cohort. Donor age, sex, ethnicity and CMV serostatus were compiled alongside the repertoire data.

The library was generated by the immunoSEQ multiplex PCR assay. For the multiplex PCR, a mixture combining 60 forward primers for TCR Vbeta segments and 13 reverse primers for TCR Jbeta segments was used. A multiplex PCR assay on genomic DNA amplified the CDR3 region of rearranged TCR beta genes. Amplified TCR beta libraries were sequenced as 87-base-pair reads on the Illumina HiSeq System. As for the authors' bioinformatics: Across the 500 to 850 repertoires, a later analysis counted approximately 83 million unique TCR beta chains, 9.5 million to 13 million of which were shared by at least two donors. A nearest-neighbor algorithm error-corrected the raw reads and collapsed the reads into unique sequences, merging closely related sequences to remove PCR and sequencing errors. Alignment of CDR3 sequences to IMGT reference sequences was used to assign V, D and J gene segments. Each retained sequence needed at least a six-nucleotide match to both a V gene segment and a J gene segment. A rearrangement was called productive if the CDR3 had no stop codons and remained in frame with V and J, and every other rearrangement was called non-productive. CDR3 was defined by IMGT convention, running from the second conserved V-encoded cysteine to the conserved J-encoded phenylalanine. The earlier analysis of some 550 of the donors excluded any sequence lacking an unambiguous match to a single V gene segment. An earlier analysis of 587 of the donors classified V segments as functional when productive rearrangements were above 56.7% and as segregating when the standard deviation between donors was above 5%. A statistical classification framework was developed to diagnose cytomegalovirus status using the catalog of TCR beta chain sequences. V and J gene assignment, in a later analysis, came from comparing TCR nucleotide sequences with IMGT/GENE-DB human TR gene sequences. A later analysis assigned CDR3 sequences and most-parsimonious VDJ recombination scenarios with the TCRdist pipeline. In a later analysis, each TCR beta chain was defined by its CDR3 amino acid sequence together with its V-gene family, and reads without a unique V-gene family were excluded. A later analysis removed roughly 590 highly shared, low-generation-probability nucleotide sequences to deal with suspected cross-contamination and a sequencing artifact. For each public chain, a later analysis derived a clonal expansion index from normalized ranks of inferred template counts within each repertoire. In a later analysis, generation probabilities were computed with a VDJ recombination model fitted to out-of-frame rearrangements, and the resulting probabilities were checked against IGoR. In a later analysis, TCR-TCR, TCR-HLA and TCR-CMV co-occurrence was scored with hypergeometric tests, and a repertoire-size bias correction was applied to TCR pairs. A later analysis estimated false discovery rates by permuting HLA or CMV assignments 20 times. A later analysis grouped co-occurring TCRs with DBSCAN, adding TCRdist sequence similarity when clustering within HLA-allele-positive subsets. For co-occurrence clustering, repertoires with fewer than 30,000 or more than 120,000 public chains were excluded, along with five or six repertoires with anomalous nucleotide sharing. This immuneACCESS table, as held by TCRdb, lists in-frame sequences with V and J called but not all clones. Of the missing ones, under half trace to an unresolved V gene in checked studies; the others have no known cause. V, J and clone size are those of that table, while D and trimming were read from the DNA. Recorded for this sample are 100,000 to 120,000 clones; about three quarters of them occurred a single time. Around 1.3% of the sample lies in the top ten.

In total, around 600 healthy bone marrow donors made up the cohort. At the time of sampling, every cohort member was nominally healthy, though immune exposures that went unrecorded were likely present. The donor was CMV seronegative and was included in the group of several hundred seronegative cohort members. Each donor provided a peripheral blood sample, and peripheral blood mononuclear cells were used for TCR beta sequencing. Genomic DNA was extracted from the blood cell samples with the Qiagen DNeasy Blood Extraction Kit. General study outcomes and caveats: Only TCR beta chains were sequenced in this cohort, and the absence of alpha or paired-chain data limited detectable features. In a later analysis, several top co-occurrence clusters were reported to appear linked to parvovirus B19, influenza, CMV and Epstein-Barr virus. At a false discovery rate of 0.05, a later analysis linked approximately 18,000 TCR beta sequences to specific HLA alleles. The authors suggested that the approach could potentially be extended to other disease states and immunological phenotypes. The only immune exposure information available for the cohort was CMV serostatus. An earlier analysis of approximately 540 of the donors showed that most TCR beta V segments appeared in productive rearrangements either about 87% or about 30% of the time, which broadly matched IMGT annotations. In a later analysis, HLA-associated TCR beta chains were found to be more clonally expanded and to have lower generation probabilities than equally common non-associated chains. A further reported finding was that TCR beta sequences accurately predicted the HLA-A and HLA-B alleles for most subjects in the first cohort. In a later analysis, TCR association rates were found to vary across HLA loci, with the most associated TCRs seen for DRB1 alleles and the fewest for HLA-C alleles. Seventeen rarely observed V segments, including chromosome 9 orphons, were excluded from the earlier analysis of several hundred of the donors because counts were too low. The classifier was reported to diagnose cytomegalovirus status with high specificity and sensitivity in both the original cohort and the validation cohort. In a later genetic analysis, fewer N-insertions in productive TCRs were reported among donors in an Asian-associated ancestry cluster than the roughly 710-donor mean. Sequencing depth was assumed to be roughly uniform across donors in the presence/absence analyses, though that assumption may not hold. A later analysis found that most CMV-associated TCR beta chains appeared HLA-restricted, with HLA associations seemingly driven largely by CMV exposure. Correlated functional status among segregating V segments might be attributable to linkage disequilibrium, but an unknown experimental factor could not be ruled out. Most TCR sequences were seen in very few donors, while some public TCRs were found in many individuals. A total of some 180 TCR beta chains were listed by the study as associated with cytomegalovirus. A cluster of highly shared sequence variants was judged likely to represent a technical artifact of the sequencing pipeline. In a later genetic analysis, a missense DCLRE1C variant was associated with V-gene and J-gene trimming of TCR beta chains, and the association was replicated in an independent cohort. HLA typing was unavailable for some donors at each locus, so association tests used only the typed subset. In vitro tests confirmed that three of the cytomegalovirus-associated TCR beta chains recognize cytomegalovirus antigens. When HLA alleles, especially DR and DQ, strongly co-occurred, attributing TCR associations to individual alleles was difficult.

This TCR came from a woman aged 25-40 years in good health and CMV-seronegative. The sequencing sample was made of PBMCs.

The DNA sequence is as follows: TGTGCCAGCAGCTTCGAGGAGTCACTGAATGAGCAGTTCTTC. Its protein is CASSFEESLNEQFF. Recombination joined TRBV5-5 with TRBJ2-1; the D gene remains uncertain. CDR1 and CDR2, per the germline V gene (reference sequence), are SGHKS and YYEKEE. Measured from the cysteine to the phenylalanine, the CDR3 is 14 residues long. Only the CDR3 part of the read is kept: 42 bases, read in frame from the first base. V loses 2 bases, J loses 7 bases, and the germline ends lie 13 bases apart.